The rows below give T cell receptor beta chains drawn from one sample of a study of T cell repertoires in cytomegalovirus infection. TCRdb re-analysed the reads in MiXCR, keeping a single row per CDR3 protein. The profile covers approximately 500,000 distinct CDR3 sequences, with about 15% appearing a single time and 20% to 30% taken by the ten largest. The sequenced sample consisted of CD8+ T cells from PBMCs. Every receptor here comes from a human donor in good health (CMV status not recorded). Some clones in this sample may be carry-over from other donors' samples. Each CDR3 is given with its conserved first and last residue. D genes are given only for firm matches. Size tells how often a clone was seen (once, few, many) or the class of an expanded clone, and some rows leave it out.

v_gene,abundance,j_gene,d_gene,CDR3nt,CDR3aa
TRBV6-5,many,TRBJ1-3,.,TGTGCCAGCAGTTACTCCGGTTCGTCGGGAAACACCATATATTTT,CASSYSGSSGNTIYF
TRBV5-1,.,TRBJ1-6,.,TGCGCCAGCAGCTTGGAACAGGCAGAGCGCCCTAATTCACCCCTCCACTTT,CASSLEQAERPNSPLHF
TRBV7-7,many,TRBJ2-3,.,TGTGCTAGCAGCCGCCGGGCTGGGTCCGGAGATACGCAGTATTTT,CASSRRAGSGDTQYF
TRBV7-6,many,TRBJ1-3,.,TGTGCCAGCAGCTCCGACGGTAGCTCTGGAAACACCATATATTTT,CASSSDGSSGNTIYF
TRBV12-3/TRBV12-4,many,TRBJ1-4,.,TGTGCCAGCAAGCGGCCAGCAACTAATGAAAAACTGTTTTTT,CASKRPATNEKLFF
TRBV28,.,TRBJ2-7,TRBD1,TGTGCCAGCAGTCCGACAGGGTTTCATCCCTACGAGCAGTACTTC,CASSPTGFHPYEQYF
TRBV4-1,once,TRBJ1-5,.,TGCGCCAGCAGCCGCCAAGGCCCAAAAAATAATCAGCCCCAGCATTTT,CASSRQGPKNNQPQHF
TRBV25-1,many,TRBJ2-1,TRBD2,TGTGCCATTGATCAGCGGGAGTTCACCTACAATGAGCAGTTCTTC,CAIDQREFTYNEQFF
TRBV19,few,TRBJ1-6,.,TGTGCCAGTAGTATAGGGGACATGTGGGATTCACCCCTCCACTTT,CASSIGDMWDSPLHF
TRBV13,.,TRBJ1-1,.,TGTGCCAGCACCCAAGGGGGTGAAGCTTTCTTT,CASTQGGEAFF
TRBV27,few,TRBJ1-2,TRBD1,TGTGCCAGCACGCCGACAGGGGGTACCTATGGCTACACCTTC,CASTPTGGTYGYTF
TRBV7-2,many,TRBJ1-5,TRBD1,TGTGCCAGCAGCACCGGGACAGGGATGGGGGATCAGCCCCAGCATTTT,CASSTGTGMGDQPQHF
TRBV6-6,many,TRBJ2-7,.,TGTGCCAGCAGTTACCTGGGGGGCTCCTACGAGCAGTACTTC,CASSYLGGSYEQYF
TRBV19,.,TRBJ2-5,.,TGTGCCAGTAGTAGAAGAGGCTCAATGGGAGAGACCCAGTACTTC,CASSRRGSMGETQYF
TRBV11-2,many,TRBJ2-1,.,TGTGCCAGCAGCTTAGCCCCCCCCTTGGGGAATGAGCAGTTCTTC,CASSLAPPLGNEQFF
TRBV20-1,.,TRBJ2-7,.,TGCAGTGCTAAAGTAGAGGGAGGAACCTACGAGCAGTACTTC,CSAKVEGGTYEQYF
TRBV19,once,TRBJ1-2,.,TGTGCCAGTAGTATTTTGGACTCTACTAACTATGTCTACACCTTC,CASSILDSTNYVYTF
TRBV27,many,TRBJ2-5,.,TGTGCCAGCAGTTTCACGGGACTCCAAGAGACCCAGTACTTC,CASSFTGLQETQYF
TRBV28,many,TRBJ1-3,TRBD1,TGTGCCAGCAGTTCCCCCGGGACAGAGTCCGGAAACACCATATATTTT,CASSSPGTESGNTIYF
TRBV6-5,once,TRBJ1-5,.,TGTGCCAGCAGTGACAGAAGCAATCAGCCCCAGCATTTT,CASSDRSNQPQHF
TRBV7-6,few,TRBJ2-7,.,TGTGCCAGCAGCTCTCTCTTAAGTTACGAGCAGTACTTC,CASSSLLSYEQYF
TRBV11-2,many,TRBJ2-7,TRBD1,TGTGCCAGCAGGCCATGGGACAGGGCCTCCTCCTCGGTCGGGCAGTACTTC,CASRPWDRASSSVGQYF
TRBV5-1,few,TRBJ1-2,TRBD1,TGCGCCAGCAGCGGGACAGGGGGACAAAACTATGGCTACACCTTC,CASSGTGGQNYGYTF
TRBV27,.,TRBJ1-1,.,TGTGCCAGCAGTCTAGGGAGGATCACTGAAGCTTTCTTT,CASSLGRITEAFF
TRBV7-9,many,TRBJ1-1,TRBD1,TGTGCCAGCAGCATCCGACCGGGACAGGGGACCGTTGAAGCTTTCTTT,CASSIRPGQGTVEAFF
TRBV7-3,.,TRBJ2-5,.,TGTGCCAGCAGCTTAACGGGACGGAGGTACCAAGAGACCCAGTACTTC,CASSLTGRRYQETQYF
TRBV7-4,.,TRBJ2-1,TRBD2,TGTGCCAGCAGTCTTAGACTAACGGGAGGTAGGGATGAGCAGTTCTTC,CASSLRLTGGRDEQFF
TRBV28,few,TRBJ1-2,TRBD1,TGTGCCAGCAGGGCCCGGGACAGGGATACCTTTAACTATGGCTACACCTTC,CASRARDRDTFNYGYTF
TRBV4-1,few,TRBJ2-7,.,TGCGCCAGCAGCCACGCACAGGGTTCCTACGAGCAGTACTTC,CASSHAQGSYEQYF
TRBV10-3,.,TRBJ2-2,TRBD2,TGTGCCATCAGGACTAGCGGGGGGAACACCGGGGAGCTGTTTTTT,CAIRTSGGNTGELFF
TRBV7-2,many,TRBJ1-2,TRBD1,TGTGCCAGCAGCTCGCCGGGACAGGGGGCCTACTATGGCTACACCTTC,CASSSPGQGAYYGYTF
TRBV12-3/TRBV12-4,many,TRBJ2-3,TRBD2,TGTGCCAGCAGTTTCAGGCTAGCGGGTTCCCGGCCAGATACGCAGTATTTT,CASSFRLAGSRPDTQYF
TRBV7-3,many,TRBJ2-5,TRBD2,TGTGCCAGCAGCTCTGCCAGCGGGGTAGGGGAGACCCAGTACTTC,CASSSASGVGETQYF
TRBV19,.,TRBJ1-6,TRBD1,TGTGCCGCGAGGACAGGGGGTAATTCACCCCTCCACTTT,CAARTGGNSPLHF
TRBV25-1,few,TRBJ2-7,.,TGTGCCAGCAGTGCACCCCCAGAGCAGTACTTC,CASSAPPEQYF
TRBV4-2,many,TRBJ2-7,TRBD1,TGTGCCAGCAGCCAAGAGGGAGACAGGGCCTACGAGCAGTACTTC,CASSQEGDRAYEQYF
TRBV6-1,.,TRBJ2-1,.,TGTGCCAGCAGTGGGCCCTGGGGAGAGGGCCCCCTGGGCAATGAGCAGTTCTTC,CASSGPWGEGPLGNEQFF
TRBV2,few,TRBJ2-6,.,TGTGCCAGCAGTGAAGATCCTGGGGCCAACGTCCTGACTTTC,CASSEDPGANVLTF
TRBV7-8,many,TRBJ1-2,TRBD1,TGTGCCAGCAGCTTAGGTCCCGGGACAGGGGACGGCTACACCTTC,CASSLGPGTGDGYTF
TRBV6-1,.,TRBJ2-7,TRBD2,TGTGCCAGCAGAGTACTAGCGGGGGCCTACGAGCAGTACTTC,CASRVLAGAYEQYF
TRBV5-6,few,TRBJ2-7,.,TGTGCCAGCAGCTTCGGTCGGGACTACGAGCAGTACTTC,CASSFGRDYEQYF
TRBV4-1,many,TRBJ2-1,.,TGCGCCAGCAGCCCTGTAGGTCTGGATGTATTATATGAGCAGTTCTTC,CASSPVGLDVLYEQFF
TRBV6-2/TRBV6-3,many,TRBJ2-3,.,TGTGCCAGCAAGGACCGGGGGACAGATACGCAGTATTTT,CASKDRGTDTQYF
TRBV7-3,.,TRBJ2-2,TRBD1,TGTGCCAGCAGCTTAAGGGCGAGACAGGGAAACACCGGGGAGCTGTTTTTT,CASSLRARQGNTGELFF
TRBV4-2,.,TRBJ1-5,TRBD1,TGTGCCAGCAGCCAACCACGGACAGGGGAGGGGGGCAATCAGCCCCAGCATTTT,CASSQPRTGEGGNQPQHF
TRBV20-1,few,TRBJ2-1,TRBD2,TGCAGTGCTAGAGATTTAGCGGGCCCCCTCTACAATGAGCAGTTCTTC,CSARDLAGPLYNEQFF
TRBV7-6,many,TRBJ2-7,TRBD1,TGTGCCAGCAGCTTAGCCGGGACAGGGACTACCTACGAGCAGTACTTC,CASSLAGTGTTYEQYF
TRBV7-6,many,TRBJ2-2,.,TGTGCCAGCAGGGCTTTAGCAACGAACACCGGGGAGCTGTTTTTT,CASRALATNTGELFF
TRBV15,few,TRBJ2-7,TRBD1,TGTGCCACCAGCTCCGGGACAGAGTATTACGAGCAGTACTTC,CATSSGTEYYEQYF
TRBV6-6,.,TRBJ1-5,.,TGTGCCAGCAGTTACCCCAGCCGGTTGGAGCCCCAGCATTTT,CASSYPSRLEPQHF
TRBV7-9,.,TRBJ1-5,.,TGTGCCAGCAGCACCGAGAAGGGACTCCAATCAGAGGGGACTTATCAGCCCCAGCATTTT,CASSTEKGLQSEGTYQPQHF
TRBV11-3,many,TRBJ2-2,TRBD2,TGTGCCAGCAGCTCGACTCCGGGACTAGCGGGTACCGGGGAGCTGTTTTTT,CASSSTPGLAGTGELFF
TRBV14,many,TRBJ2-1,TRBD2,TGTGCCAGCAGCCAAGAACCCCCCGCGGGGGAAGGCAATGAGCAGTTCTTC,CASSQEPPAGEGNEQFF
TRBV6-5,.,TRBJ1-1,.,TGTGCCAGCAGTATACAGGGAGGGATGAACACTGAAGCTTTCTTT,CASSIQGGMNTEAFF
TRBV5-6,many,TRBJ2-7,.,TGTGCCAGCAGCTTGGACAGTTCCCGGGGGGAGCAGTACTTC,CASSLDSSRGEQYF